Below are 8 T cell receptor beta chains sequenced from a single sample in a study of OX40 agonist ivuxolimab in advanced cancers. Clones were read by immunoSEQ multiplex PCR, and TCRdb kept only the in-frame ones, dropping some. The table records tens of thousands of clones, approximately 84% of them present only once. The source was CD4+ or CD8+ T cells sorted from blood, collected in a trial of the OX40 agonist ivuxolimab. The receptor source for this set is an adult with an advanced solid tumor such as melanoma, head and neck, liver or kidney cancer.

The DNA for the CDR3 is TGTGCCAGTAGAGACGGACAGGGTGGAATCTACGAGCAGTACTTC. Its translation is CASRDGQGGIYEQYF. The J gene is TRBJ2-7, the V gene TRBV19; TRBD1 matches 8 bases. The J segment lost 3 bases and the V segment lost 6 bases, leaving 10 bases of the junction unmatched. The CDR3 spans 15 residues. Germline values: CDR1 LNHDA, CDR2 SQIVND (reference sequence). The full variable domain, in which reference TRBV19 and TRBJ2-7 provide the parts outside the CDR3, is DGGITQSPKYLFRKEGQNVTLSCEQNLNHDAMYWYRQDPGQGLRLIYYSQIVNDFQKGDIAEGYSVSREKKESFPLTVTSAQKNPTAFYLCASRDGQGGIYEQYFGPGTRLTVT.

This clone was counted between two and nine times. The chain has TRBV15 and TRBJ1-1, with D perhaps matching TRBD1 (5 bases). Germline CDR1 reads LNHNV; CDR2 reads YYDKDF (reference sequence). Trimming left V 3 bases short and J 8 bases short, with 19 bases between. The CDR3 has 15 residues. CDR3 protein: CATSSQGVAAVEAFF. DNA for the CDR3: TGTGCCACCAGCAGCCAGGGAGTTGCGGCCGTGGAAGCTTTCTTT.

This clone appeared a few times. The chain has TRBV19 and TRBJ2-5; D unresolved. The ends were cut back, 5 bases at V and 1 base at J, with 23 bases in the middle. Germline V gene sequence: CDR1 LNHDA, CDR2 SQIVND (reference sequence). This CDR3 has 18 amino acids. CDR3 residues: CASSASRYKTPLQETQYF. The CDR3 nucleotides are TGTGCCAGTAGTGCATCCCGGTATAAGACGCCGCTCCAAGAGACCCAGTACTTC.

The J gene is TRBJ2-3, the V gene TRBV7-3; tentative D call: TRBD2 (6 bases). The CDR3 contains 19 residues. V was trimmed by 1 base and J by 0 bases, leaving 20 bases between them. Germline CDR1 reads SGHTA; CDR2 reads FQGTGA. The CDR3 region has the DNA TGTGCCAGCAGCTTAATCCCGGGACTTACCGATTCTAGCACAGATACGCAGTATTTT. Protein: CASSLIPGLTDSSTDTQYF.

This sequence joins TRBV11-2 and TRBJ2-5; 9 bases fit TRBD1. Germline assignment: CDR1 SGHAT and CDR2 FQNNGV. The CDR3 is 16 residues long. V shed 5 bases and J 5 bases; nucleotides not matched to a gene: 12. Here the CDR3 reads CASSLASGQGGETQYF. The CDR3 region has the DNA TGTGCCAGCAGCCTAGCCTCGGGACAGGGCGGCGAGACCCAGTACTTC.

The V gene is TRBV2, the J gene TRBJ1-4; 10 positions match TRBD1. This CDR3 is 15 amino acids long. Germline lookup yields CDR1 SNHLY and CDR2 FYNNEI. The junction had 5 bases not matched to a gene; V was cut back by 5 bases and J by 5 bases. The DNA of the CDR3 is TGTGCCAGCAGTCCGGACAGGGGGGAAAATGAAAAACTGTTTTTT. Translating it yields CASSPDRGENEKLFF.

The genes are TRBV6-5 and TRBJ1-1; 7 nucleotides agree with TRBD1. The CDR3 runs 13 residues. V dropped 6 bases and J dropped 3; count of bases not matched to a gene: 4. The germline CDR1 and CDR2 sequences are MNHEY and SVGAGI. Here the CDR3 DNA reads TGTGCCAGCAGGACAGGGCATCACACTGAAGCTTTCTTT. This translates into CASRTGHHTEAFF.

This clone has a single count. The chain uses TRBV11-2 and TRBJ1-1; 7 positions match TRBD1. V lost 2 bases and J lost 0; bases outside the gene matches: 3. The length of the CDR3 is 15 residues. Germline lookup yields CDR1 SGHAT and CDR2 FQNNGV. CDR3 sequence: CASSLYRGMNTEAFF. The CDR3, as DNA: TGTGCCAGCAGCTTATACAGGGGAATGAACACTGAAGCTTTCTTT.